What follows are 17 T cell receptor beta chains derived from one specimen sequenced in a study of shared clonotypes between healthy human individuals. The method was immunoSEQ multiplex PCR; TCRdb's version includes in-frame clones alone and lacks a portion of them. The table records nearly 750,000 clones, approximately 77% of them present only once. Material for sequencing was memory CD4+ T cells sorted from blood. Described subset: CD45RA-negative fraction. These receptors were obtained from a young woman in good health.

This clone is a singleton in its sample. The V and J genes are TRBV5-1 and TRBJ2-1; 7 positions agree with TRBD1. The junction had 12 bases not matched to a gene; V was cut back by 2 bases and J by 4 bases. This CDR3 contains 17 residues. Germline V gene data show CDR1 as SGHRS and CDR2 as YFSETQ. The CDR3 loop reads CASSFFMDRNSYNEQFF. DNA of the CDR3: TGCGCCAGCAGCTTCTTCATGGACAGGAATTCTTACAATGAGCAGTTCTTC.

The J gene is TRBJ1-4, the V gene TRBV7-8; D gene ambiguous. This CDR3 is built from 13 residues. The V end was cut by 2 bases, the J end by 8 bases, with 9 bases between. Germline-derived CDR1 and CDR2 are SGHVS and FQNEAQ. This chain's CDR3 is CASSLFREEKLFF. The DNA for the CDR3 is TGTGCCAGCAGCTTATTTCGGGAAGAAAAACTGTTTTTT.

The chain has TRBV6-5 and TRBJ1-6; no definite D call. Germline V gene sequence: CDR1 MNHEY, CDR2 SVGAGI. V lost 2 bases, J lost 5 bases, and 13 bases lay in between. The CDR3 extends over 16 amino acids. Written as DNA, the CDR3 is TGTGCCAGCAGTTACGGTTTCGGACGGAATAATTCACCCCTCCACTTT. Translation: CASSYGFGRNNSPLHF.

This clone was observed a single time. CDR3 coding DNA: TGCGCCAGCAGCTTGTCTTCGGGACTAGGAGAGACCCAGTACTTC. Amino acids: CASSLSSGLGETQYF. The chain employs TRBV5-1 and TRBJ2-5, with 8 bases that match TRBD2. Looked up from germline, CDR1 is SGHRS and CDR2 is YFSETQ. V dropped 1 base and J dropped 4; count of bases not matched to a gene: 6. CDR3 length: 15 amino acids. The whole variable domain, remainder taken from reference TRBV5-1 and TRBJ2-5, is KAGVTQTPRYLIKTRGQQVTLSCSPISGHRSVSWYQQTPGQGLQFLFEYFSETQRNKGNFPGRFSGRQFSNSRSEMNVSTLELGDSALYLCASSLSSGLGETQYFGPGTRLLVL.

This clone was recorded once. The chain links TRBV4-1 to TRBJ2-7; 9 bases are shared with TRBD1. Germline loops: CDR1 MGHRA, CDR2 YSYEKL. V trimming: 6 bases; J trimming: 5 bases; junction bases outside the gene matches: 8. The CDR3 loop spans 14 amino acids. CDR3 protein: CASRPPGQGHEQYF. The CDR3 nucleotides read TGCGCCAGCAGGCCCCCGGGACAGGGCCACGAGCAGTACTTC.

This clone has just a few counts. Within the sample, other DNA sequences also encode this same CDR3. This CDR3 reads CASSGGLDTQYF. CDR3 sequence (DNA): TGCGCCAGCAGTGGTGGTCTTGATACGCAGTATTTT. This sequence joins TRBV10-1 and TRBJ2-3, with D hard to call. The CDR3 loop spans 12 amino acids. Trimming removed 4 bases from V and 6 bases from J, with 8 bases in between. Per the germline V gene, CDR1 is WNHNN and CDR2 is SYGVQD (reference sequence).

The chain carries TRBV19 and TRBJ1-4, with D perhaps matching TRBD1 (6 bases). Trimming stripped 9 bases from V and 8 bases from J, with 22 bases between. This CDR3 contains 15 residues. Germline CDR1 is LNHDA and CDR2 is SQIVND (reference sequence). As DNA, the CDR3 is TGTGCCAGCACCCTAACAGGGTGGGTAGACGAAAAACTGTTTTTT. Translating it yields CASTLTGWVDEKLFF.

The CDR3 here is CASTYLGAGTGELFF. CDR3 bases: TGTGCCAGCACGTATTTGGGGGCAGGCACCGGGGAGCTGTTTTTT. The chain joins TRBV27 to TRBJ2-2, with TRBD1 as a possible D gene (6 bases). Germline CDR1 reads MNHEY; CDR2 reads SMNVEV (reference sequence). Trimming took off 7 bases at V and 4 bases at J, with 16 bases between the two ends. The CDR3 sequence is 15 residues long.

The V and J genes are TRBV2 and TRBJ2-1, with 10 bases aligning to TRBD2. The length of the CDR3 is 15 residues. CDR1 SNHLY and CDR2 FYNNEI come from the germline V gene. V gave up 6 bases and J gave up 3 bases; unmatched junction bases: 5. The CDR3 coding sequence is TGTGCCAGCAGCTATACTAGCGGGAACTACAATGAGCAGTTCTTC. It encodes CASSYTSGNYNEQFF.

The chain joins TRBV4-2 to TRBJ2-3; the match to TRBD1 covers 9 bases. The CDR3 consists of 16 residues. Germline trimming cut 4 bases from V and 0 bases from J; bases unmatched to any gene: 5. Per germline, CDR1 LGHNA and CDR2 YNFKEQ. CDR3 residues: CASSLRQGGSTDTQYF. The CDR3 bases are TGTGCCAGCAGCCTTCGACAGGGGGGTAGCACAGATACGCAGTATTTT.

The genes are TRBV29-1 and TRBJ2-7; D remains unclear. CDR1 and CDR2 (germline): SQVTM, ANQGSEA. Between the trimmed V and J ends, which lost 6 bases and 0 bases, there was a span of 9 bases. The CDR3 spans 12 residues. DNA for the CDR3: TGCAGCGTGGCCCGGAGCTCCTACGAGCAGTACTTC. This translates into CSVARSSYEQYF.

The chain links TRBV9 to TRBJ2-7; 10 nucleotides match TRBD1. The V segment lost 4 bases and the J segment 6 bases; nucleotides outside the gene matches: 7. Germline assignment: CDR1 SGDLS and CDR2 YYNGEE. The CDR3 has 14 residues. The CDR3 region has the DNA TGTGCCAGCAGCCAGGGGGACAGGGGAGGCGAGCAGTACTTC. This translates into CASSQGDRGGEQYF. The variable domain in full, with the rest retrieved from reference TRBV9 and TRBJ2-7, is DSGVTQTPKHLITATGQRVTLRCSPRSGDLSVYWYQQSLDQGLQFLIQYYNGEERAKGNILERFSAQQFPDLHSELNLSSLELGDSALYFCASSQGDRGGEQYFGPGTRLTVT.

The DNA of the CDR3 is TGTGCCAGCAGTTACTCTGGAACAGGGGAGGGTCAGCCCCAGCATTTT. This gives the protein CASSYSGTGEGQPQHF. The chain joins TRBV6-6 to TRBJ1-5, with 7 nucleotides matching TRBD1. Trimming cost V 0 bases and J 6 bases; bases outside gene matches: 8. The CDR3 has 16 residues. The germline CDR1 and CDR2 sequences are MNHNY and SVGAGI (reference sequence).

The rearrangement links TRBV5-1 to TRBJ2-7, with TRBD1 as a possible D gene (6 bases). Germline V gene data show CDR1 as SGHRS and CDR2 as YFSETQ. Between the trimmed V and J ends, which lost 3 bases and 3 bases, there was a span of 13 bases. This CDR3 is built from 14 residues. CDR3 coding DNA: TGCGCCAGCAGCTCAGCAGGGGTTCACTACGAGCAGTACTTC. As protein: CASSSAGVHYEQYF.

The sample holds one count of this clone. The chain uses TRBV28 and TRBJ2-1; TRBD2 might be the D (5 bases). From germline, CDR1 is MDHEN and CDR2 SYDVKM. V shed 8 bases and J shed 3 bases, with 23 bases lying between them. The CDR3 is 17 residues long. CDR3 nucleotide sequence: TGTGCCAGCGCCAATGTAGGGAGAGTGTCTTACTACAATGAGCAGTTCTTC. It codes for CASANVGRVSYYNEQFF.

The V gene is TRBV19, the J gene TRBJ1-4; D not certain. With 4 bases removed from V and 6 bases from J, the gap between germline ends came to 9 bases. CDR3 size: 13 residues. Germline V gene sequence: CDR1 LNHDA, CDR2 SQIVND (reference sequence). The CDR3 nucleotides are TGTGCCAGTAGTAATCCGAACCATGAAAAACTGTTTTTT. It yields the protein CASSNPNHEKLFF.

The V call is TRBV29-1, the J call TRBJ2-1, with 14 nucleotides matching TRBD2. Germline CDR1 is SQVTM and CDR2 is ANQGSEA. This CDR3 is 16 amino acids long. After removal of 1 base from V and 10 bases from J, the junction contained 9 bases not matched to a gene. The CDR3 bases are TGCAGCGTTGAAGGATCCGGGACTAGCGGGAGAAGAGAGCAGTTCTTC. Its protein product is CSVEGSGTSGRREQFF.